Listed below are T cell receptor beta chains from one sample, sequenced in a study of T cell responses to AZD1222 COVID-19 vaccine. Using immunoSEQ multiplex PCR, the repertoire was profiled, and TCRdb retains in-frame clones only, with some absent. Of about 120,000 clones in the sample, roughly 85% were seen once. The sequencing here drew on peripheral blood, taken on day 0 of AZD1222 vaccination. These TCRs come from an adult in good health. CDR3s include the opening cysteine and the closing phenylalanine or tryptophan. D genes are given only for firm matches.

J gene | D gene | V gene | CDR3 protein
TRBJ2-1 | TRBD2 | TRBV19 | CASSIRREPSNEQFF
TRBJ2-7 | . | TRBV9 | CASSPPGHHYEQYF
TRBJ1-1 | TRBD1 | TRBV2 | CASRGQAYNMNTEAFF
TRBJ1-2 | . | TRBV27 | CASGLDSLYGYTF
TRBJ1-1 | . | TRBV21-1 | CASSLQMNTEAFF
TRBJ1-2 | . | TRBV6-5 | CASSYGGSGGYTF
TRBJ2-7 | TRBD1 | TRBV9 | CASSGDRVYEQYF
TRBJ1-2 | . | TRBV18 | CASSPGGGDYGYTF
TRBJ1-2 | TRBD1 | TRBV11-3 | CASSSDRGADGYTF
TRBJ2-1 | TRBD2 | TRBV28 | CASSLGGGAGYNEQFF
TRBJ1-6 | TRBD1 | TRBV19 | CASGQGILHSPLHF
TRBJ2-2 | TRBD1 | TRBV7-8 | CASSEEDRGRAGELFF
TRBJ1-1 | . | TRBV6-4 | CASSPSGESEAFF
TRBJ2-7 | TRBD1 | TRBV10-3 | CAINRQGTGDYEQYF
TRBJ2-4 | TRBD2 | TRBV19 | CASSRLAGGGGNIQYF
TRBJ2-1 | . | TRBV3-1/TRBV3-2 | CASSHHQEEQFF
TRBJ1-1 | . | TRBV24-1 | CATSDPPNTEAFF
TRBJ1-1 | . | TRBV27 | CASSLERGTEAFF